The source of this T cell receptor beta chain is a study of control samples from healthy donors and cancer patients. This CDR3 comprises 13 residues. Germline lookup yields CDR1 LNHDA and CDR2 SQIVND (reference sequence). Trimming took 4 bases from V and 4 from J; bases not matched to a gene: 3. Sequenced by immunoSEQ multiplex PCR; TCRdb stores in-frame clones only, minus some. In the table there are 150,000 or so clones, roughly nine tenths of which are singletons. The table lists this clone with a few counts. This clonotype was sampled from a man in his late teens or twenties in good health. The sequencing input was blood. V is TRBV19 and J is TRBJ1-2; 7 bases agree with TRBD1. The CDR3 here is CASSKGAFYGYTF. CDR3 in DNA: TGTGCCAGTAGTAAGGGGGCATTCTATGGCTACACCTTC.